This T cell receptor (beta chain) is drawn from a study of T cell responses to AZD1222 COVID-19 vaccine. Study summary: Samples with a second dose at about 4 or about 12 weeks were pooled together. The study's findings and limits: Increases in Spike-specific TCR breadth and depth were seen after two AZD1222 doses. Clonal diversity may have been underestimated in mostly white British donors.

Measured with immunoSEQ multiplex PCR; TCRdb has only the in-frame clones, and not every one. The data hold some 120,000 clones, with 87% observed a single time. Per the germline V gene, CDR1 is SGDLS and CDR2 is YYNGEE. The CDR3 extends over 13 amino acids. V lost 3 bases and J lost 2, with 7 bases in between. As to this clone: The antigen is unknown.

This TCR derives from an adult in good health. The chain joins TRBV9 to TRBJ2-3, with D possibly called TRBD1 or TRBD2 (5 bases each). The specimen was peripheral blood, collected on day 0 of AZD1222 vaccination. The DNA for the CDR3 is TGTGCCAGCAGCGCCGGGACCACAGATACGCAGTATTTT. Translation gives CASSAGTTDTQYF.